These 7 T cell receptor beta chains were sequenced from one sample in a study of cytomegalovirus exposure and HLA in healthy donors. PCR employed 60 Vbeta and 13 Jbeta primers. The assay was immunoSEQ multiplex PCR, and TCRdb's table has in-frame clones only and misses some. The sample has around 130,000 clones; roughly 88% are singletons. The sequencing sample was made of PBMCs. The source of these receptors is a woman between 18 and 30 years old in good health and CMV-seropositive.

The V call is TRBV5-1, the J call TRBJ1-1; 10 nucleotides agree with TRBD1. Germline trimming cut 4 bases from V and 3 bases from J; bases unmatched to any gene: 6. CDR1 is SGHRS, CDR2 YFSETQ, per germline. This CDR3 is 15 amino acids long. DNA for the CDR3: TGCGCCAGCAGCCCCGGGACAGGGGCGGACACTGAAGCTTTCTTT. Residues: CASSPGTGADTEAFF.

The chain carries TRBV6-1 and TRBJ2-7; D possibly corresponds to TRBD2 (7 bases). Per germline, CDR1 MNHNS and CDR2 SASEGT. The CDR3 spans 15 residues. Trimming took 0 bases from V and 4 from J, leaving 13 bases between them. Here the CDR3 reads CASSEAGGAKYEQYF. CDR3 sequence (DNA): TGTGCCAGCAGTGAAGCGGGGGGGGCGAAATACGAGCAGTACTTC.

This clone was counted between two and nine times. This sequence joins TRBV2 and TRBJ1-6; no clear D gene. V lost 10 bases to trimming and J lost 11 bases, with 21 bases between them. Germline V gene lookup returns CDR1 SNHLY and CDR2 FYNNEI. The CDR3 sequence is 14 residues long. In DNA, the CDR3 is TGTGCCACCCAAAATATACAGAAAGTGGCACCCCTCCACTTT. It is translated as CATQNIQKVAPLHF.

The chain carries TRBV28 and TRBJ2-3; no clear D gene. V lost 7 bases and J lost 5, with 7 bases in between. This CDR3 is 11 amino acids long. Germline loops: CDR1 MDHEN, CDR2 SYDVKM. The CDR3: CASTIQDTQYF. The DNA of the CDR3 is TGTGCCAGCACCATACAAGATACGCAGTATTTT.

This clone showed up just a few times. J is TRBJ2-2 and V is TRBV6-5; D remains unclear. V was cut by 10 bases and J by 3 bases, with 3 bases left in between. The CDR3 contains 10 residues. The V gene's germline CDR1 is MNHEY and CDR2 SVGAGI. The CDR3 is CAKHTGELFF. CDR3 in DNA: TGTGCCAAGCACACCGGGGAGCTGTTTTTT.

In this sample, this clone turned up once. This CDR3 reads CASSGQAPTGELFF. The CDR3 DNA is TGTGCCAGCAGTGGCCAAGCGCCCACCGGGGAGCTGTTTTTT. V usage is TRBV2 and J usage is TRBJ2-2; D gene uncertain. The germline gives CDR1 SNHLY, CDR2 FYNNEI. The ends were cut back, 4 bases at V and 4 bases at J, with 10 bases in the middle. This CDR3 spans 14 amino acids.

The J gene is TRBJ1-2, the V gene TRBV4-1; D may be TRBD1 (6 bases). Per germline, CDR1 MGHRA and CDR2 YSYEKL. The CDR3 is made up of 14 amino acids. V lost 3 bases, J lost 6 bases, and 14 bases lay in between. The CDR3 region has the DNA TGCGCCAGCAGCCACGATACAGGGAGCGATGGCTACACCTTC. Protein: CASSHDTGSDGYTF.